The 9 T cell receptor beta chains listed next were all sequenced from one sample in a study of graft-versus-host responses after intestinal transplantation. There were about 200,000 CFSE-labeled responder cells plated together with about 200,000 irradiated, violet-dye-labeled stimulator cells. Some clones are missing from TCRdb's copy, which holds only in-frame ones; the method was immunoSEQ multiplex PCR. The data contain fewer than 15,000 clones, 30% to 40% of them singletons. The sample in question was alloreactive CD8+ T cells from a mixed lymphocyte reaction culture, obtained before intestinal transplant. Stated subset: CFSE-low proliferating T cells sorted from roughly six-day pre-transplant mixed lymphocyte reaction (GvH or HvG direction). The receptors come from a human patient who received an intestinal transplant.

This clone appeared a few times. V is TRBV30 and J is TRBJ2-7, with D perhaps TRBD1 or TRBD2 (5 bases each). This CDR3 comprises 11 residues. V was pared by 2 bases and J by 6 bases, with 8 bases between. Germline V gives CDR1 GTSNPN, CDR2 SVGIG (reference sequence). Here the CDR3 DNA reads TGTGCCTGGAGTCTTGGGGGCGAGCAGTACTTC. Residues: CAWSLGGEQYF.

This clone was observed a handful of times. The chain is built from TRBV7-9 and TRBJ1-2; D ambiguous. This CDR3 is 14 amino acids long. CDR1 is SEHNR and CDR2 is FQNEAQ in the germline V gene (reference sequence). The V end lost 3 bases, the J end lost 1 base, and 9 bases lay between the germline ends. CDR3 protein: CASSFEVFNYGYTF. As DNA, the CDR3 is TGTGCCAGCAGCTTTGAGGTGTTTAACTATGGCTACACCTTC.

In this sample, this clone turned up a few times. The gene calls are TRBV19 and TRBJ2-7, with 7 bases identical to TRBD2. CDR1 is LNHDA, CDR2 SQIVND, per germline (reference sequence). Unmatched junction bases numbered 10, after V lost 8 bases and J lost 3 bases. The CDR3 covers 14 residues. As DNA, the CDR3 is TGTGCCAGTGGCGAACCGGGACTAATCTACGAGCAGTACTTC. It encodes CASGEPGLIYEQYF. Filled out from reference TRBV19 and TRBJ2-7, the complete variable domain reads DGGITQSPKYLFRKEGQNVTLSCEQNLNHDAMYWYRQDPGQGLRLIYYSQIVNDFQKGDIAEGYSVSREKKESFPLTVTSAQKNPTAFYLCASGEPGLIYEQYFGPGTRLTVT.

The chain joins TRBV6-1 to TRBJ1-1; 7 bases agree with TRBD1. CDR3 size: 15 residues. The germline gives CDR1 MNHNS, CDR2 SASEGT. J lost 1 base, V lost 5 bases, and 7 bases had no gene match. CDR3 sequence: CASSLDSGGNTEAFF. The CDR3 region has the DNA TGTGCCAGCAGTTTGGACTCAGGGGGGAACACTGAAGCTTTCTTT.

V gene TRBV4-1 combines with J gene TRBJ1-2; D perhaps matches TRBD1 (6 bases). The V gene lost 1 base and the J gene lost 3 bases, with 12 bases spanning the gap. Germline V CDR1 and CDR2: MGHRA, YSYEKL. This CDR3 contains 15 residues. The CDR3 region is CASSQGRGVHYGYTF. CDR3 nucleotide sequence: TGCGCCAGCAGCCAAGGGAGGGGGGTCCACTATGGCTACACCTTC.

A few counts support this clone. V and J are TRBV11-2 and TRBJ2-1; 9 nucleotides match TRBD1. Germline V gene lookup returns CDR1 SGHAT and CDR2 FQNNGV. V trimming: 3 bases; J trimming: 4 bases; junction bases outside the gene matches: 7. The CDR3 runs 16 residues. The CDR3 sequence: CASSFPGQGSYNEQFF. As DNA, the CDR3 is TGTGCCAGCAGCTTCCCGGGACAGGGATCTTACAATGAGCAGTTCTTC.

This chain connects TRBV2 to TRBJ1-1; D gene ambiguous. The CDR3 extends over 13 amino acids. V was clipped by 4 bases and J by 0 bases, with 6 bases between them. Germline CDR1 reads SNHLY; CDR2 reads FYNNEI. CDR3 sequence: CASSGRVNTEAFF. CDR3 coding DNA: TGTGCCAGCAGTGGACGGGTGAACACTGAAGCTTTCTTT.

This clone was detected only a few times. The gene calls are TRBV6-5 and TRBJ1-4; tentatively, D is TRBD1 (5 bases). Germline V gene sequence: CDR1 MNHEY, CDR2 SVGAGI. This CDR3 is built from 13 residues. The V gene lost 9 bases and the J gene lost 4 bases, with 12 bases spanning the gap. CDR3 DNA sequence: TGTGCCAGTGATTCAGGGTTTAATGAAAAACTGTTTTTT. It translates to CASDSGFNEKLFF.

The rearrangement joins TRBV6-5 to TRBJ2-5, with D tentatively TRBD1 (6 bases). The CDR3 contains 13 residues. Trimming cost V 6 bases and J 5 bases, with 13 bases left between them. Germline loops: CDR1 MNHEY, CDR2 SVGAGI. The CDR3 loop reads CASSHRERETQYF. As DNA, the CDR3 is TGTGCCAGCAGCCACAGGGAGCGGGAGACCCAGTACTTC.